These 24 T cell receptor beta chains were sequenced from one sample in a study of cytomegalovirus exposure and HLA in healthy donors. PCR primers comprised 60 Vbeta and 13 Jbeta primers. Measured with immunoSEQ multiplex PCR; TCRdb has only the in-frame clones, and not every one. Of about 230,000 clones detected, over 65% appear once; the ten largest clones hold 1.3%. The sample comprised PBMCs. The receptors were sampled from a human donor in good health.

This chain uses TRBV28 with TRBJ1-4; unclear D gene. V lost 3 bases to trimming and J lost 0 bases, with 8 bases between them. The germline V gene has CDR1 MDHEN and CDR2 SYDVKM. The CDR3 is 15 amino acids. The CDR3 DNA reads as TGTGCCAGCAGTTTCAGTTTTGCAACTAATGAAAAACTGTTTTTT. Residues: CASSFSFATNEKLFF.

This clone was found once. V usage is TRBV6-5 and J usage is TRBJ1-1; no firm D call. Germline CDR1 reads MNHEY; CDR2 reads SVGAGI. Trimming removed 7 bases from V and 8 bases from J, with 17 bases in between. This CDR3 is 13 amino acids long. CDR3 nucleotides: TGTGCCAGCACCGACGGGTGGACTCAAGAAGCTTTCTTT. Its translation: CASTDGWTQEAFF.

This sequence joins TRBV30 and TRBJ2-5; 7 nucleotides match TRBD1. V gave up 4 bases and J gave up 0 bases; unmatched junction bases: 2. This CDR3 is 13 amino acids long. Germline V gene sequence: CDR1 GTSNPN, CDR2 SVGIG (reference sequence). CDR3 loop: CAWMGQYQETQYF. The CDR3 nucleotides read TGTGCCTGGATGGGACAGTACCAAGAGACCCAGTACTTC.

This clone showed up just a few times. The gene calls are TRBV7-2 and TRBJ2-7; the D gene is possibly TRBD2 (6 bases). V was pared by 1 base and J by 5 bases, with 15 bases between. The CDR3 covers 15 residues. Looked up from germline, CDR1 is SGHTA and CDR2 is FQGNSA. Here the CDR3 DNA reads TGTGCCAGCAGCTTAGGTGGTCGGGAGCGGAACGAGCAGTACTTC. It is translated as CASSLGGRERNEQYF.

The V call is TRBV5-1, the J call TRBJ2-7, with 7 bases aligning to TRBD1. CDR1 and CDR2 from the germline V gene are SGHRS and YFSETQ. This CDR3 is built from 14 residues. With V trimmed by 0 bases and J by 5 bases, 5 bases remained unmatched. The CDR3 here is CASSLGQGGHEQYF. In nucleotides, the CDR3 is TGCGCCAGCAGCTTGGGACAGGGCGGACACGAGCAGTACTTC.

The chain combines TRBV2 with TRBJ1-2; TRBD1 matches at 10 bases. This CDR3 is 14 amino acids long. Germline CDR1 is SNHLY and CDR2 is FYNNEI. V lost 6 bases and J lost 3; bases outside the gene matches: 4. In DNA form, the CDR3 reads TGTGCCAGCAGCCTAGGGACAGGGGACTATGGCTACACCTTC. Translation: CASSLGTGDYGYTF.

This clone was found a few times. The chain combines TRBV20-1 with TRBJ2-7; D not certain. Germline CDR1 DFQATT, CDR2 SNEGSKA (reference sequence). This CDR3 has 10 residues. V shed 3 bases and J shed 5 bases, with 5 bases lying between them. This chain's CDR3 is CSASYNEQYF. CDR3 DNA: TGCAGTGCTAGTTATAACGAGCAGTACTTC.

The CDR3 spells CASSPRGRSDSPLHF. The CDR3, as DNA: TGTGCCAGCTCACCCAGGGGCAGGTCGGATTCACCCCTCCACTTT. The rearrangement links TRBV18 to TRBJ1-6, with a possible D match to TRBD1 (6 bases). Trimming pared 3 bases from V and 8 bases from J, leaving 14 bases between. The CDR3 totals 15 residues. Germline CDR1 KGHSH, CDR2 LQKENI. Drawing the rest from reference TRBV18 and TRBJ1-6, the complete variable domain is NAGVMQNPRHLVRRRGQEARLRCSPMKGHSHVYWYRQLPEEGLKFMVYLQKENIIDESGMPKERFSAEFPKEGPSILRIQQVVRGDSAAYFCASSPRGRSDSPLHFGNGTRLTVT.

The V call is TRBV4-1, the J call TRBJ2-2, with 7 bases identical to TRBD2. There are 17 residues in the CDR3. Germline loops: CDR1 MGHRA, CDR2 YSYEKL. The ends lost 1 base at V and 0 bases at J; junction bases unmatched: 5. For the CDR3, the DNA is TGCGCCAGCAGCCAAGCGAGCGGGGTAGCGAACACCGGGGAGCTGTTTTTT. Translated, it gives CASSQASGVANTGELFF.

This clone was counted a single time. The chain has TRBV27 and TRBJ2-3; 9 bases map to TRBD1. Germline assignment: CDR1 MNHEY and CDR2 SMNVEV (reference sequence). This CDR3 has 15 residues. V shed 2 bases and J 1 base; nucleotides not matched to a gene: 1. The CDR3 spells CASSLRTGGTDTQYF. Here the CDR3 DNA reads TGTGCCAGCAGTTTACGGACAGGGGGCACAGATACGCAGTATTTT.

V is TRBV12-2 and J is TRBJ1-2. TRBV12-2 is given as a pseudogene. This CDR3 spans 11 amino acids. Here the CDR3 reads CASSEGYGYTF. In DNA, the CDR3 is TGTGCAAGTTCGGAGGGCTATGGCTACACCTTC.

The genes are TRBV15 and TRBJ2-3, with 7 bases identical to TRBD2. This CDR3 comprises 14 residues. The V segment lost 4 bases and the J segment 6 bases; nucleotides outside the gene matches: 7. From germline, CDR1 is LNHNV and CDR2 YYDKDF (reference sequence). CDR3 DNA: TGTGCCACCAGCACACGACTAGCAGGTGATACGCAGTATTTT. Residues: CATSTRLAGDTQYF.

CDR3 residues: CASSEPGQGANEQFF. CDR3 DNA: TGTGCCAGCAGTGAACCGGGACAGGGGGCGAATGAGCAGTTCTTC. The rearrangement uses TRBV6-1 and TRBJ2-1, with 12 nucleotides matching TRBD1. Germline V gene data show CDR1 as MNHNS and CDR2 as SASEGT. The CDR3 totals 15 residues. The V segment lost 2 bases and the J segment 7 bases; nucleotides outside the gene matches: 3.

This clone is a singleton in its sample. This chain uses TRBV30 with TRBJ2-1; D unresolved. V dropped 3 bases and J dropped 6 bases, with 6 bases sitting between them. The CDR3 extends over 11 amino acids. Germline lookup yields CDR1 GTSNPN and CDR2 SVGIG (reference sequence). DNA of the CDR3: TGTGCCTGGAGGAGCATCAATGAGCAGTTCTTC. Protein product: CAWRSINEQFF.

This chain links TRBV14 with TRBJ2-5; TRBD2 aligns across 7 bases. Trimming took 1 base from V and 7 from J; bases not matched to a gene: 3. Germline CDR1 SGHDN, CDR2 FVKESK. This CDR3 contains 13 residues. This CDR3 is CASSQATGGTQYF. The CDR3 nucleotides are TGTGCCAGCAGCCAAGCTACGGGGGGGACCCAGTACTTC. The full variable domain, its missing parts supplied by reference TRBV14 and TRBJ2-5, is EAGVTQFPSHSVIEKGQTVTLRCDPISGHDNLYWYRRVMGKEIKFLLHFVKESKQDESGMPNNRFLAERTGGTYSTLKVQPAELEDSGVYFCASSQATGGTQYFGPGTRLLVL.

J is TRBJ2-3 and V is TRBV5-4; 8 nucleotides agree with TRBD2. Trimming took 4 bases from V and 2 from J; bases not matched to a gene: 6. CDR1 and CDR2 (germline): SGHNT, YYREEE (reference sequence). The CDR3 is 15 amino acids. DNA of the CDR3: TGTGCCAGCAGCCTAGCTAGCGGGTACACAGATACGCAGTATTTT. Translation: CASSLASGYTDTQYF.

The rearrangement joins TRBV10-3 to TRBJ2-1; possibly TRBD1 for D (6 bases). Germline V gene sequence: CDR1 ENHRY, CDR2 SYGVKD. The germline V and J ends were trimmed by 7 bases and 2 bases, with 15 bases remaining between them. This CDR3 has 15 amino acids. The CDR3 nucleotides are TGTGCCATCACCGACGTGGACAGAACCTACAATGAGCAGTTCTTC. Residues: CAITDVDRTYNEQFF.

J is TRBJ2-5 and V is TRBV14; TRBD1 might be the D (5 bases). The J call may be in error: the DNA end matches TRBJ2-7 better. The CDR3 sequence is 13 residues long. Germline lookup yields CDR1 SGHDN and CDR2 FVKESK. The DNA for the CDR3 is TGTGCCAGCTCGGACACCCTCTCCTACGAGCAGTACTTC. It is translated as CASSDTLSYEQYF.

V and J are TRBV2 and TRBJ1-2, with 8 bases aligning to TRBD1. This CDR3 region has 12 residues. The germline CDR1 and CDR2 sequences are SNHLY and FYNNEI. V gave up 4 bases and J gave up 9 bases; unmatched junction bases: 4. The CDR3 nucleotides are TGTGCCAGCAGTGGACAGGGGTTTCGCTACACCTTC. It translates to CASSGQGFRYTF.

The gene calls are TRBV4-1 and TRBJ2-7; D not resolved. The germline gives CDR1 MGHRA, CDR2 YSYEKL. The CDR3 has 15 residues. V shed 3 bases and J shed 1 base, with 13 bases lying between them. The CDR3 here is CASSHSNALSYEQYF. The CDR3, as DNA: TGCGCCAGCAGCCACTCCAATGCACTTTCCTACGAGCAGTACTTC.

This rearrangement joins TRBV4-1 to TRBJ1-3; 7 bases line up with TRBD1. The CDR3 spans 15 residues. CDR1 is MGHRA, CDR2 YSYEKL, per germline. Losses at the gene ends were 3 bases for V and 3 bases for J; bases not matched to a gene: 5. CDR3 bases: TGCGCCAGCAGCCAGTTGACAGGGTTTGGAAACACCATATATTTT. Its protein product is CASSQLTGFGNTIYF.

The chain couples TRBV19 to TRBJ2-4, with a tentative D call TRBD2 (6 bases). The CDR3 covers 14 residues. CDR1 is LNHDA and CDR2 is SQIVND in the germline V gene (reference sequence). V gave up 4 bases and J gave up 5 bases, with 12 bases separating them. The CDR3 is CASSRGVGQNIQYF. CDR3 sequence (DNA): TGTGCCAGTAGTAGGGGGGTGGGGCAAAACATTCAGTACTTC.

In this sample, this clone turned up a few times. The chain joins TRBV19 to TRBJ1-5; the match to TRBD1 covers 8 bases. Germline-derived CDR1 and CDR2 are LNHDA and SQIVND (reference sequence). Trimming at V came to 1 base and at J to 6 bases, leaving 8 bases not matched to a gene. The CDR3 totals 16 residues. The CDR3 sequence: CASSIVGQGATQPQHF. CDR3 DNA sequence: TGTGCCAGTAGTATAGTAGGACAGGGTGCTACTCAGCCCCAGCATTTT.

The genes are TRBV7-9 and TRBJ2-7; 8 nucleotides agree with TRBD2. V was clipped by 4 bases and J by 2 bases; unmatched bases: 16. From germline, CDR1 is SEHNR and CDR2 FQNEAQ (reference sequence). The CDR3 covers 18 residues. The CDR3 coding sequence is TGTGCCAGCAGCTCATCAAAAGGGGTTAGCGGGGCGACCTACGAGCAGTACTTC. Residues: CASSSSKGVSGATYEQYF. Complete variable domain (other parts from reference TRBV7-9 and TRBJ2-7): DTGVSQNPRHKITKRGQNVTFRCDPISEHNRLYWYRQTLGQGPEFLTYFQNEAQLEKSRLLSDRFSAERPKGSFSTLEIQRTEQGDSAMYLCASSSSKGVSGATYEQYFGPGTRLTVT.